These 6 T cell receptor beta chains were sequenced from one sample in a study of cytomegalovirus exposure and HLA in healthy donors. Primers for the PCR totalled 60 Vbeta and 13 Jbeta. Sequencing used immunoSEQ multiplex PCR; TCRdb keeps in-frame clones, though not all of them. The repertoire holds roughly 120,000 clones, with 75% to 85% as singletons. Material for sequencing was PBMCs. The receptors were sampled from a female donor in good health and CMV-seropositive.

The V gene is TRBV5-8, the J gene TRBJ2-2; D perhaps matches TRBD2 (5 bases). V lost 0 bases and J lost 2, with 11 bases in between. The CDR3 is 16 amino acids. Looked up from germline, CDR1 is SGHTS and CDR2 is YDEGEE. CDR3 nucleotides: TGTGCCAGCAGCTTGGAACCTCGGGGAAACACCGGGGAGCTGTTTTTT. Translated, it gives CASSLEPRGNTGELFF.

This clone was found once. The DNA for the CDR3 is TGTGCCAGCAGCTTGGGCACCGGGACAGTAAATCAGCCCCAGCATTTT. This sequence encodes CASSLGTGTVNQPQHF. This chain joins TRBV5-8 and TRBJ1-5; 7 nucleotides match TRBD1. The CDR3 loop spans 16 amino acids. The V segment lost 0 bases and the J segment 4 bases; nucleotides outside the gene matches: 7. Germline lookup yields CDR1 SGHTS and CDR2 YDEGEE.

The chain couples TRBV6-5 to TRBJ2-2; D may be TRBD1 (5 bases). Trimming cost V 6 bases and J 3 bases, with 8 bases left between them. This CDR3 is 13 amino acids long. Germline V gives CDR1 MNHEY, CDR2 SVGAGI. CDR3 DNA sequence: TGTGCCAGCAGACTACAGGACACCGGGGAGCTGTTTTTT. Its protein product is CASRLQDTGELFF.

The chain couples TRBV5-1 to TRBJ1-1; D may be TRBD1 (6 bases). The CDR3 extends over 15 amino acids. CDR1 is SGHRS, CDR2 YFSETQ, per germline. V was cut by 4 bases and J by 5 bases, with 18 bases left in between. The CDR3 DNA is TGCGCCAGCAGCAGGGGGACCGCGTTGGAAACTGAAGCTTTCTTT. It codes for CASSRGTALETEAFF.

The rearrangement uses TRBV28 and TRBJ1-1; D possibly corresponds to TRBD1 (5 bases). CDR3 length: 15 amino acids. Trimming shortened V by 2 bases and J by 5 bases, and 15 bases separated the two germline ends. CDR1 is MDHEN and CDR2 is SYDVKM in the germline V gene. As DNA, the CDR3 is TGTGCCAGCAGTTTAGGGGCAGTAACCCGAACTGAAGCTTTCTTT. Protein: CASSLGAVTRTEAFF. The variable domain in full, completed from reference TRBV28 and TRBJ1-1, reads DVKVTQSSRYLVKRTGEKVFLECVQDMDHENMFWYRQDPGLGLRLIYFSYDVKMKEKGDIPEGYSVSREKKERFSLILESASTNQTSMYLCASSLGAVTRTEAFFGQGTRLTVV.

This clone is a singleton in its sample. V is TRBV28 and J is TRBJ2-7; a possible D gene is TRBD2 (6 bases). This CDR3 is built from 16 residues. Trimming left V 5 bases short and J 6 bases short, with 23 bases between. Per germline, CDR1 MDHEN and CDR2 SYDVKM. The CDR3 DNA reads as TGTGCCAGCAGTCCCGTCGGAGGGAATTCTTTTGGCGAGCAGTACTTC. Protein: CASSPVGGNSFGEQYF.